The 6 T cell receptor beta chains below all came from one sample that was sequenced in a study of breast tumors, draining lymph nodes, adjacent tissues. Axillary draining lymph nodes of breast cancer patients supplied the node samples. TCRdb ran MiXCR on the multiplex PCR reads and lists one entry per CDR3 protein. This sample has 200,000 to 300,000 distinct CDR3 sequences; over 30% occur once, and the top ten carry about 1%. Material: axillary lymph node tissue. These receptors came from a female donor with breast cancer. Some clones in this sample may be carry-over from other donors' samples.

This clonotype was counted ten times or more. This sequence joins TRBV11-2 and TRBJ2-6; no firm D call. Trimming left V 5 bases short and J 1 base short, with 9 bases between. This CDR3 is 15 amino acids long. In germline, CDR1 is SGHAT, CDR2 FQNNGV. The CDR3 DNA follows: TGTGCCAGCAGCCCCACAATATCTGGGGCCAACGTCCTGACTTTC. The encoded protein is CASSPTISGANVLTF.

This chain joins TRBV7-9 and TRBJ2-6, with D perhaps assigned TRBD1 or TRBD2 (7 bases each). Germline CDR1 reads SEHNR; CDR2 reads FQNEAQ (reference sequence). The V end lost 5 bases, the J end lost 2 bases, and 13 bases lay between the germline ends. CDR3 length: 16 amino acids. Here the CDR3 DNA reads TGTGCCAGCAGCCAGGGGGGGACAGCTGGGGCCAACGTCCTGACTTTC. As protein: CASSQGGTAGANVLTF.

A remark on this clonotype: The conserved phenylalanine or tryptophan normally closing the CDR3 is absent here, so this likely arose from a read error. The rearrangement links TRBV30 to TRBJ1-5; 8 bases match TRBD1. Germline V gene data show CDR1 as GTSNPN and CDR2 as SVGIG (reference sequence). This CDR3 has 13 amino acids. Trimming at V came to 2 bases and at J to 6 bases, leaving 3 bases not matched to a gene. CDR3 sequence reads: CAWSSGGGQPQHS. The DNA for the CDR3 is TGTGCCTGGAGTTCAGGGGGCGGTCAGCCCCAGCATTCT.

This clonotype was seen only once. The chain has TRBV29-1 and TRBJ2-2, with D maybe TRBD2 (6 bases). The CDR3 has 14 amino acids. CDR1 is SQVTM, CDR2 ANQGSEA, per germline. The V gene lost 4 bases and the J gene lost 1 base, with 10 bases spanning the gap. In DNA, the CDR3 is TGCAGCGTTGTGGCGGGGCGGAACACCGGGGAGCTGTTTTTT. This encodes CSVVAGRNTGELFF.

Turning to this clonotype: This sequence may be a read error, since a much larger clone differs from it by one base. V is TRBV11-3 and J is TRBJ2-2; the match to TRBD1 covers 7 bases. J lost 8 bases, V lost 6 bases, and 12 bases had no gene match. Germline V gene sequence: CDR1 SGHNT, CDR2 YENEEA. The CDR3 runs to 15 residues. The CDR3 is CASSRDRASGGELFF. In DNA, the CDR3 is TGTGCCAGCAGTCGAGACAGGGCGTCGGGGGGGGAGCTGTTTTTT.

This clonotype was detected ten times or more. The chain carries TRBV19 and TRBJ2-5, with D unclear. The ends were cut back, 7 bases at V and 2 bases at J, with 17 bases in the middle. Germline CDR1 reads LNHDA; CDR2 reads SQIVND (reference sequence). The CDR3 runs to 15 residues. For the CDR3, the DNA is TGTGCCAGTACCTCCTTCGGTCCTAGACAAGAGACCCAGTACTTC. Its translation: CASTSFGPRQETQYF. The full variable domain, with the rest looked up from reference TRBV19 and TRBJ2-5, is DGGITQSPKYLFRKEGQNVTLSCEQNLNHDAMYWYRQDPGQGLRLIYYSQIVNDFQKGDIAEGYSVSREKKESFPLTVTSAQKNPTAFYLCASTSFGPRQETQYFGPGTRLLVL.